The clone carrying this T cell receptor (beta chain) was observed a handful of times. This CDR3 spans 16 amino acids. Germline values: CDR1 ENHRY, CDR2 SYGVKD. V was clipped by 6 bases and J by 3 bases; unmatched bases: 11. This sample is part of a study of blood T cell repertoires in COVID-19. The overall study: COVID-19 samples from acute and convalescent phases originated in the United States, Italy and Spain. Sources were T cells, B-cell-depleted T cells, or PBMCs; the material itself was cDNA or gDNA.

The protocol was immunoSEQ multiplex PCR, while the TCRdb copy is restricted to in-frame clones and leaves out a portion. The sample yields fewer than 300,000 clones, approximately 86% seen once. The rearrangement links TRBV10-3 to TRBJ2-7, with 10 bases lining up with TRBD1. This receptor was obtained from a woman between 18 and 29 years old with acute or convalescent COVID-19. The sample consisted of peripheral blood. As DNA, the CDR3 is TGTGCCATCAGCAGAGGGGCGGGACAGGGGCACTACGAGCAGTACTTC. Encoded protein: CAISRGAGQGHYEQYF.